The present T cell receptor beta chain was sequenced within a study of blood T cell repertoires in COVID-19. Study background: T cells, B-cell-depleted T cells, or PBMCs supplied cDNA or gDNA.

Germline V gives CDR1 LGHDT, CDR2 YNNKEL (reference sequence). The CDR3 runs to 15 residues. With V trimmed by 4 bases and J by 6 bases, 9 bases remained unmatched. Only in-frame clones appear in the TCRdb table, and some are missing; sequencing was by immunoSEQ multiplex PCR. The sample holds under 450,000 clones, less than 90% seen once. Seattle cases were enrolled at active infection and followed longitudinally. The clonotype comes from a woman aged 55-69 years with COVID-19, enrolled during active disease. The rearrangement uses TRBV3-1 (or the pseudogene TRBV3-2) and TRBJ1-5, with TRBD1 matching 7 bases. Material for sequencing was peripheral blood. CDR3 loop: CASSPSQGVVQPQHF. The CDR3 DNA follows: TGTGCCAGCAGCCCTTCCCAGGGGGTAGTTCAGCCCCAGCATTTT.